These 20 T cell receptor beta chains originate from one sample sequenced in a study of T cell responses to AZD1222 COVID-19 vaccine. Clones were sequenced by immunoSEQ multiplex PCR, and TCRdb holds only the in-frame ones, with some missing. The table records about 110,000 clones, nearly 90% of them present only once. Sequenced here: peripheral blood, sampled on day 0 of MenACWY control vaccination. The receptor set was obtained from an adult in good health.

The chain combines TRBV6-5 with TRBJ1-1; D is unclear. Trimming stripped 6 bases from V and 1 base from J, with 9 bases between. The CDR3 has 13 amino acids. Germline-derived CDR1 and CDR2 are MNHEY and SVGAGI. The CDR3 is CASRGSENTEAFF. As DNA, the CDR3 is TGTGCCAGCAGGGGGTCAGAGAACACTGAAGCTTTCTTT.

This clone was counted once. The CDR3 sequence is CASSPTPTGGPRTDTQYF. CDR3 sequence (DNA): TGCGCCAGCAGCCCCACCCCAACGGGAGGGCCGCGCACAGATACGCAGTATTTT. The chain joins TRBV4-3 to TRBJ2-3; 8 positions agree with TRBD2. The CDR3 totals 18 residues. The germline CDR1 and CDR2 sequences are LGHNA and YSLEER. V lost 4 bases to trimming and J lost 1 base; unmatched junction nucleotides: 13.

The chain recombines TRBV10-3 with TRBJ2-5; D is ambiguous. CDR3 length: 13 residues. Germline CDR1 is ENHRY and CDR2 is SYGVKD. With 6 bases removed from V and 2 bases from J, the gap between germline ends came to 10 bases. CDR3 loop: CAIRTDGQETQYF. The DNA of the CDR3 is TGTGCCATCAGAACCGACGGGCAAGAGACCCAGTACTTC.

The chain links TRBV28 to TRBJ1-5, with a tentative D call TRBD1 (6 bases). The CDR3 runs to 15 residues. V was clipped by 7 bases and J by 5 bases, with 18 bases between them. Per germline, CDR1 MDHEN and CDR2 SYDVKM. In nucleotides, the CDR3 is TGTGCCAGCAACCTCCCGACAGGTCCCTATCAGCCCCAGCATTTT. Protein: CASNLPTGPYQPQHF.

This clone came up a few times. The chain employs TRBV19 and TRBJ1-2, with D maybe TRBD1 (6 bases). CDR3 length: 15 residues. Germline assignment: CDR1 LNHDA and CDR2 SQIVND (reference sequence). Trimming removed 8 bases at V and 7 bases at J, with 23 bases between. CDR3 DNA: TGTGCCAGTTCGGAACCCTCCGGGACCAGGGGTGGCTACACCTTC. The encoded protein is CASSEPSGTRGGYTF.

V and J are TRBV15 and TRBJ2-5; 8 bases are shared with TRBD1. The ends lost 5 bases at V and 5 bases at J; junction bases unmatched: 16. There are 17 residues in the CDR3. Germline V gene sequence: CDR1 LNHNV, CDR2 YYDKDF (reference sequence). The CDR3: CATSGRIPGQGLETQYF. The CDR3 bases are TGTGCCACCAGCGGCCGTATACCCGGACAGGGTCTGGAGACCCAGTACTTC. Drawing the rest from reference TRBV15 and TRBJ2-5, the complete variable domain is DAMVIQNPRYQVTQFGKPVTLSCSQTLNHNVMYWYQQKSSQAPKLLFHYYDKDFNNEADTPDNFQSRRPNTSFCFLDIRSPGLGDTAMYLCATSGRIPGQGLETQYFGPGTRLLVL.

This sequence joins TRBV11-3 and TRBJ2-7; 8 positions agree with TRBD1. With 3 bases clipped from V and 6 bases from J, the junction kept 4 bases outside the gene matches. This CDR3 is built from 13 residues. Germline CDR1 and CDR2: SGHNT and YENEEA. The CDR3 protein is CASSLATGAEQYF. The CDR3 coding sequence is TGTGCCAGCAGCTTGGCGACAGGGGCCGAGCAGTACTTC. Variable domain in full (rest from reference TRBV11-3 and TRBJ2-7): EAGVVQSPRYKIIEKKQPVAFWCNPISGHNTLYWYLQNLGQGPELLIRYENEEAVDDSQLPKDRFSAERLKGVDSTLKIQPAELGDSAVYLCASSLATGAEQYFGPGTRLTVT.

CDR3: CASSLLNSGTSFF. The CDR3 DNA reads TGTGCCAGCAGCCTACTAAATAGCGGTACATCGTTCTTC. The genes are TRBV3-1 (or the pseudogene TRBV3-2) and TRBJ2-1, with D tentatively TRBD2 (6 bases). The CDR3 covers 13 residues. The V end lost 4 bases, the J end lost 15 bases, and 19 bases lay between the germline ends. Germline V gives CDR1 LGHDT, CDR2 YNNKEL (reference sequence).

V and J are TRBV27 and TRBJ1-5, with D possibly TRBD1 on 5 matching bases. Germline assignment: CDR1 MNHEY and CDR2 SMNVEV (reference sequence). This CDR3 has 17 residues. The V end was cut by 2 bases, the J end by 3 bases, with 17 bases between. The CDR3 nucleotides read TGTGCCAGCAGTTTACGGTTTGGGGGAAACAACAATCAGCCCCAGCATTTT. Translating gives CASSLRFGGNNNQPQHF.

The chain is built from TRBV7-2 and TRBJ1-6, with a weak D call TRBD1 (6 bases). Germline V gene data show CDR1 as SGHTA and CDR2 as FQGNSA. The CDR3 is 14 residues long. V lost 5 bases, J lost 9 bases, and 14 bases lay in between. The CDR3 bases are TGTGCCAGCAGCGTGGGGGGGCGGGCTTCACCCCTCCACTTT. It encodes CASSVGGRASPLHF.

This clone has just one count. The chain has TRBV18 and TRBJ1-5; D not certain. V was cut by 5 bases and J by 5 bases, with 7 bases left in between. The CDR3 is made up of 12 amino acids. Germline CDR1 KGHSH, CDR2 LQKENI. In DNA form, the CDR3 reads TGTGCCAGCTCAACCGGGGATCAGCCCCAGCATTTT. It codes for CASSTGDQPQHF.

The V and J genes are TRBV28 and TRBJ1-1; D unclear. V lost 5 bases and J 1 base, leaving 8 bases between the germline ends. The CDR3 sequence is 13 residues long. CDR1 MDHEN and CDR2 SYDVKM come from the germline V gene. CDR3 nucleotides: TGTGCCAGCAGTGACGTAGAGAACACTGAAGCTTTCTTT. Protein product: CASSDVENTEAFF. The whole variable domain, remainder taken from reference TRBV28 and TRBJ1-1, is DVKVTQSSRYLVKRTGEKVFLECVQDMDHENMFWYRQDPGLGLRLIYFSYDVKMKEKGDIPEGYSVSREKKERFSLILESASTNQTSMYLCASSDVENTEAFFGQGTRLTVV.

The CDR3, as DNA: TGTGCCACCAGTGGGGCACCTTCCTACGAGCAGTACTTC. Its translation: CATSGAPSYEQYF. The chain combines TRBV24-1 with TRBJ2-7; no clear D. This CDR3 has 13 residues. Trimming pared 5 bases from V and 1 base from J, leaving 8 bases between. Germline CDR1 and CDR2: KGHDR and SFDVKD.

This clone showed up just once. This rearrangement joins TRBV5-6 to TRBJ1-3; D possibly corresponds to TRBD1 (5 bases). The V and J ends lost 4 bases and 0 bases respectively, with 8 bases between them. Germline V gene sequence: CDR1 SGHDT, CDR2 YYEEEE. CDR3 length: 14 amino acids. The CDR3 here is CASSRDFSGNTIYF. Written as DNA, the CDR3 is TGTGCCAGCAGCCGGGACTTCTCTGGAAACACCATATATTTT.

The rearrangement uses TRBV9 and TRBJ2-7; 8 bases align to TRBD1. The CDR3 runs to 15 residues. The J segment lost 5 bases and the V segment lost 1 base, leaving 8 bases of the junction unmatched. Per germline, CDR1 SGDLS and CDR2 YYNGEE. The CDR3 coding sequence is TGTGCCAGCAGCGTAAGCACAGGGGGGCCTAACGAGCAGTACTTC. Its translation: CASSVSTGGPNEQYF.

The rearrangement links TRBV27 to TRBJ1-2, with a possible D match to TRBD1 (5 bases). The CDR3 covers 13 residues. Germline-derived CDR1 and CDR2 are MNHEY and SMNVEV (reference sequence). Trimming left V 2 bases short and J 2 bases short, with 6 bases between. The CDR3 sequence: CASSLGANYGYTF. The CDR3 bases are TGTGCCAGCAGTTTAGGGGCGAACTATGGCTACACCTTC.

The chain has TRBV7-8 and TRBJ1-3; D unresolved. Trimming shortened V by 4 bases and J by 0 bases, and 16 bases separated the two germline ends. Germline CDR1 and CDR2: SGHVS and FQNEAQ. The CDR3 covers 17 residues. CDR3 region: CASSSGQIWSSGNTIYF. CDR3 nucleotide sequence: TGTGCCAGCAGCTCCGGCCAGATTTGGAGCTCTGGAAACACCATATATTTT.

The rearrangement uses TRBV7-6 and TRBJ2-3, with 9 bases matching TRBD2. The junction had 8 bases not matched to a gene; V was cut back by 0 bases and J by 4 bases. There are 17 residues in the CDR3. CDR1 SGHVS and CDR2 FNYEAQ come from the germline V gene. CDR3 sequence (DNA): TGTGCCAGCAGCTTAGCGAGGCGGGGGGGAAGTTCAGATACGCAGTATTTT. Protein sequence: CASSLARRGGSSDTQYF.

The gene calls are TRBV6-5 and TRBJ1-1, with D uncertain. Trimming took 0 bases from V and 0 from J, leaving 11 bases between them. Per the germline V gene, CDR1 is MNHEY and CDR2 is SVGAGI. This CDR3 comprises 16 residues. The CDR3 coding sequence is TGTGCCAGCAGTTACTCGACTCGGGGAATGAACACTGAAGCTTTCTTT. Amino acid sequence: CASSYSTRGMNTEAFF.

The chain has TRBV6-2 or TRBV6-3 and TRBJ1-1, with no clear D. The CDR3 is made up of 13 amino acids. The ends were cut back, 6 bases at V and 11 bases at J, with 19 bases in the middle. CDR1 and CDR2 (germline): MNHEY, SVGEGT. This CDR3 reads CASSHGDVPGAFF. CDR3 nucleotide sequence: TGTGCCAGCAGCCACGGGGATGTGCCCGGGGCTTTCTTT.